Each of the 30 T cell receptor beta chains below was sequenced from the same sample in a study of blood T cell repertoires in COVID-19. TCRdb's copy holds only in-frame clones and misses some; the assay was immunoSEQ multiplex PCR. Here the sample spans 30,000 to 40,000 clones, 75% to 90% being singletons. Sequencing input: peripheral blood. All receptors come from a human donor in a cohort sampled during active COVID-19.

The chain combines TRBV30 with TRBJ2-1, with 11 bases matching TRBD2. CDR3 size: 16 residues. V shed 5 bases and J 8 bases; nucleotides not matched to a gene: 14. Germline V lookup: CDR1 GTSNPN, CDR2 SVGIG (reference sequence). For the CDR3, the DNA is TGTGCCTGGCTGCCTAAACTAGCGGGAGCAGTTGATGAGCAGTTCTTC. This codes for CAWLPKLAGAVDEQFF.

The chain employs TRBV19 and TRBJ2-6, with D possibly being TRBD2 (6 bases). The germline CDR1 and CDR2 sequences are LNHDA and SQIVND (reference sequence). This CDR3 contains 14 residues. The V end lost 4 bases, the J end lost 3 bases, and 7 bases lay between the germline ends. CDR3 sequence reads: CASSRGGGANVLTF. The CDR3, as DNA: TGTGCCAGTAGTAGGGGAGGTGGGGCCAACGTCCTGACTTTC.

The V and J genes are TRBV5-8 and TRBJ2-5; 8 nucleotides match TRBD1. Germline V lookup: CDR1 SGHTS, CDR2 YDEGEE. V lost 4 bases and J lost 5; bases outside the gene matches: 10. The length of the CDR3 is 15 residues. The CDR3 nucleotides read TGTGCCAGCAGCCCCGGGACAGGCGGGGCGGAGACCCAGTACTTC. Translation gives CASSPGTGGAETQYF.

This clone appeared a few times. The rearrangement joins TRBV2 to TRBJ2-2; no firm D call. The CDR3 is 12 residues long. From germline, CDR1 is SNHLY and CDR2 FYNNEI. Trimming took 6 bases from V and 6 from J, leaving 8 bases between them. As DNA, the CDR3 is TGTGCCAGCAGGAGCGTCCCCGGGGAGCTGTTTTTT. Translated: CASRSVPGELFF.

This clone was seen more than once but under ten times. The chain employs TRBV5-8 and TRBJ2-7; D possibly corresponds to TRBD2 (5 bases). Germline lookup yields CDR1 SGHTS and CDR2 YDEGEE. Deletions cut 0 bases from V and 2 bases from J, with 12 bases between. This CDR3 region has 15 residues. The CDR3 DNA reads as TGTGCCAGCAGCTTGGCCTTGACGGGGACCTACGAGCAGTACTTC. It is translated as CASSLALTGTYEQYF.

This chain uses TRBV27 with TRBJ1-1; 8 bases align to TRBD1. The V segment lost 6 bases and the J segment 6 bases; nucleotides outside the gene matches: 6. Looked up from germline, CDR1 is MNHEY and CDR2 is SMNVEV (reference sequence). CDR3 length equals 13 residues. The CDR3 region has the DNA TGTGCCAGCAGACGCACACAGGGGGCTGAAGCTTTCTTT. Its translation is CASRRTQGAEAFF.

The rearrangement links TRBV5-1 to TRBJ1-6; D remains ambiguous. V gave up 0 bases and J gave up 7 bases, with 5 bases separating them. The V gene's germline CDR1 is SGHRS and CDR2 YFSETQ. The CDR3 has 13 amino acids. The CDR3 sequence is CASSLAENSPLHF. CDR3 nucleotides: TGCGCCAGCAGCTTGGCCGAGAATTCACCCCTCCACTTT.

V and J are TRBV15 and TRBJ1-5; D unclear. V was shortened by 0 bases and J by 1 base, with 7 bases between the two germline ends. Germline V CDR1 and CDR2: LNHNV, YYDKDF (reference sequence). The CDR3 runs to 15 residues. CDR3 DNA: TGTGCCACCAGCAGAGATCCGGGGAGCAATCAGCCCCAGCATTTT. This codes for CATSRDPGSNQPQHF.

The chain joins TRBV27 to TRBJ2-1; 8 nucleotides agree with TRBD1. The CDR3 runs to 14 residues. Germline V CDR1 and CDR2: MNHEY, SMNVEV (reference sequence). Germline trimming cut 2 bases from V and 9 bases from J; bases unmatched to any gene: 6. The CDR3 protein is CASSLNRGVGEQFF. CDR3 sequence (DNA): TGTGCCAGCAGTTTAAACAGGGGGGTGGGTGAGCAGTTCTTC.

This sequence joins TRBV4-2 and TRBJ2-7; D is perhaps TRBD2 (6 bases). In germline, CDR1 is LGHNA, CDR2 YNFKEQ. Trimming pared 6 bases from V and 3 bases from J, leaving 18 bases between. CDR3 length: 15 residues. This CDR3 is CASRGGWAAGYEQYF. CDR3 coding DNA: TGTGCCAGCAGGGGAGGCTGGGCGGCAGGCTACGAGCAGTACTTC.

The CDR3 DNA is TGTGCCAGTAGTATAGATGGGCCCGAGGATCGGGGAGAGACCCAGTACTTC. Its translation: CASSIDGPEDRGETQYF. The rearrangement joins TRBV19 to TRBJ2-5; tentatively, D is TRBD2 (5 bases). The CDR3 sequence is 17 residues long. V lost 0 bases and J lost 4, with 18 bases in between. The germline CDR1 and CDR2 sequences are LNHDA and SQIVND (reference sequence).

V is TRBV4-1 and J is TRBJ1-1, with D maybe TRBD1 (5 bases). The CDR3 is 15 residues long. CDR1 MGHRA and CDR2 YSYEKL come from the germline V gene. The germline V and J ends were trimmed by 3 bases and 5 bases, with 16 bases remaining between them. Here the CDR3 reads CASSHGGRLGTEAFF. CDR3 in DNA: TGCGCCAGCAGCCACGGGGGGAGGCTGGGGACTGAAGCTTTCTTT.

The count of this clone is one. The chain employs TRBV19 and TRBJ2-7; TRBD1 might be the D (6 bases). The CDR3 runs to 12 residues. V shed 4 bases and J shed 5 bases, with 9 bases lying between them. Germline CDR1 reads LNHDA; CDR2 reads SQIVND (reference sequence). DNA of the CDR3: TGTGCCAGTAGTAGATACAGGGACGAGCAGTACTTC. Translation gives CASSRYRDEQYF.

This clone was recorded once. V and J are TRBV28 and TRBJ1-1; 9 bases align to TRBD1. CDR3 length: 15 amino acids. Germline V CDR1 and CDR2: MDHEN, SYDVKM. Germline trimming cut 5 bases from V and 1 base from J; bases unmatched to any gene: 5. The CDR3 bases are TGTGCCAGCAGTCCGGGGACAGGGAGGAACACTGAAGCTTTCTTT. This gives the protein CASSPGTGRNTEAFF. Complete variable domain (other parts from reference TRBV28 and TRBJ1-1): DVKVTQSSRYLVKRTGEKVFLECVQDMDHENMFWYRQDPGLGLRLIYFSYDVKMKEKGDIPEGYSVSREKKERFSLILESASTNQTSMYLCASSPGTGRNTEAFFGQGTRLTVV.

This chain joins TRBV5-1 and TRBJ2-7; 7 nucleotides match TRBD1. Trimming removed 0 bases from V and 6 bases from J; junction bases left unmatched: 15. The CDR3 spans 17 residues. Looked up from germline, CDR1 is SGHRS and CDR2 is YFSETQ. This CDR3 reads CASSLGNRGIVMGEQYF. The CDR3 nucleotides read TGCGCCAGCAGCTTGGGAAACAGGGGAATAGTAATGGGCGAGCAGTACTTC. Combining the CDR3 with reference TRBV5-1 and TRBJ2-7 gives the whole variable domain KAGVTQTPRYLIKTRGQQVTLSCSPISGHRSVSWYQQTPGQGLQFLFEYFSETQRNKGNFPGRFSGRQFSNSRSEMNVSTLELGDSALYLCASSLGNRGIVMGEQYFGPGTRLTVT.

The chain recombines TRBV24-1 with TRBJ2-7; TRBD1 might be the D (7 bases). CDR3 length: 15 amino acids. Germline loops: CDR1 KGHDR, CDR2 SFDVKD. Trimming left V 3 bases short and J 3 bases short, with 14 bases between. DNA of the CDR3: TGTGCCACCAGTGATGCGCGGGACAGTCTCTACGAGCAGTACTTC. This gives the protein CATSDARDSLYEQYF.

V and J are TRBV24-1 and TRBJ2-1; 9 bases map to TRBD1. The CDR3 runs 17 residues. Germline V lookup: CDR1 KGHDR, CDR2 SFDVKD. V gave up 3 bases and J gave up 2 bases; unmatched junction bases: 7. CDR3 nucleotides: TGTGCCACCAGTGATCCACTGGGACAGGGCCCCTACAATGAGCAGTTCTTC. Translated, it gives CATSDPLGQGPYNEQFF.

The chain carries TRBV27 and TRBJ2-7, with 12 bases aligning to TRBD2. There are 14 residues in the CDR3. The germline gives CDR1 MNHEY, CDR2 SMNVEV (reference sequence). J lost 6 bases, V lost 2 bases, and 2 bases had no gene match. The CDR3 DNA reads TGTGCCAGCAGTTTAGTGGGACTAGCGGGCGAGCAGTACTTC. Translated, it gives CASSLVGLAGEQYF.

This clone was found once. J is TRBJ2-5 and V is TRBV24-1, with D tentatively TRBD1 (5 bases). There are 13 residues in the CDR3. V was cut by 2 bases and J by 5 bases, with 8 bases left in between. CDR1 is KGHDR, CDR2 SFDVKD, per germline. The CDR3 is CATSDSRDETQYF. DNA for the CDR3: TGTGCCACCAGTGATTCCAGGGATGAGACCCAGTACTTC.

There are a few counts of this clone. The V call is TRBV7-2, the J call TRBJ2-1; 7 bases match TRBD2. V lost 5 bases, J lost 2 bases, and 15 bases stayed unmatched. The CDR3 covers 18 residues. Germline values: CDR1 SGHTA, CDR2 FQGNSA. The CDR3 sequence is CASSGRDLGSIPYNEQFF. DNA of the CDR3: TGTGCCAGCAGCGGGAGGGACCTAGGTTCTATCCCCTACAATGAGCAGTTCTTC.

The genes are TRBV18 and TRBJ1-6; D remains unclear. V was shortened by 3 bases and J by 6 bases, with 6 bases between the two germline ends. CDR3 size: 13 residues. Germline V gene data show CDR1 as KGHSH and CDR2 as LQKENI. The CDR3 protein is CASSPGSNSPLHF. In nucleotides, the CDR3 is TGTGCCAGCTCACCGGGGAGTAATTCACCCCTCCACTTT.

V usage is TRBV11-1 and J usage is TRBJ2-7, with no clear D. This CDR3 contains 14 residues. Germline V gene data show CDR1 as SGHAT and CDR2 as FQDESV (reference sequence). V was pared by 0 bases and J by 5 bases, with 11 bases between. CDR3 in amino acids: CASSLASAGHEQYF. CDR3 nucleotide sequence: TGTGCCAGCAGCTTAGCCAGTGCTGGCCACGAGCAGTACTTC.

V and J are TRBV5-1 and TRBJ2-7; the D gene is possibly TRBD1 (5 bases). Germline V gene data show CDR1 as SGHRS and CDR2 as YFSETQ. CDR3 length: 14 amino acids. V was cut by 4 bases and J by 4 bases, with 15 bases left in between. The CDR3 DNA sequence: TGCGCCAGCAGCCAAGCCTTGACAGCTTACGAGCAGTACTTC. It codes for CASSQALTAYEQYF.

The chain has TRBV20-1 and TRBJ2-7; 8 nucleotides line up with TRBD2. V lost 3 bases and J lost 4; bases outside the gene matches: 17. Per germline, CDR1 DFQATT and CDR2 SNEGSKA (reference sequence). This CDR3 comprises 17 residues. The CDR3: CSASSSGRTQALYEQYF. The CDR3 DNA reads TGCAGTGCTAGTTCCAGCGGGAGAACCCAAGCCTTGTACGAGCAGTACTTC.

This sequence joins TRBV7-2 and TRBJ2-1; 10 bases line up with TRBD1. The CDR3 runs 15 residues. Germline V gene lookup returns CDR1 SGHTA and CDR2 FQGNSA. V trimming: 1 base; J trimming: 8 bases; junction bases outside the gene matches: 5. The CDR3 bases are TGTGCCAGCAGCTTAGGGACAGGGGGACTGGATGAGCAGTTCTTC. Its protein product is CASSLGTGGLDEQFF.

This clone appeared once. The V gene is TRBV7-7, the J gene TRBJ2-1; 7 positions agree with TRBD1. This CDR3 comprises 15 residues. With V trimmed by 5 bases and J by 0 bases, 4 bases remained unmatched. Germline-derived CDR1 and CDR2 are SSHAT and FNYEAQ (reference sequence). The DNA for the CDR3 is TGTGCCAGCAGCCACAGACAGGGCTCCTACAATGAGCAGTTCTTC. It specifies CASSHRQGSYNEQFF. Full variable domain (missing parts from reference TRBV7-7 and TRBJ2-1): GAGVSQSPRYKVTKRGQDVTLRCDPISSHATLYWYQQALGQGPEFLTYFNYEAQPDKSGLPSDRFSAERPEGSISTLTIQRTEQRDSAMYRCASSHRQGSYNEQFFGPGTRLTVL.

The chain has TRBV18 and TRBJ2-7; TRBD1 matches at 9 bases. The CDR3 is 15 amino acids. Germline CDR1 and CDR2: KGHSH and LQKENI. Unmatched junction bases numbered 2, after V lost 0 bases and J lost 2 bases. The CDR3 nucleotides read TGTGCCAGCTCACCACCGGGACAGGGTACCTACGAGCAGTACTTC. Encoded protein: CASSPPGQGTYEQYF.

This clone has a single count. The rearrangement joins TRBV18 to TRBJ1-4; D perhaps matches TRBD1 (6 bases). The CDR3 spans 14 residues. Deletions cut 6 bases from V and 8 bases from J, with 16 bases between. Germline V gives CDR1 KGHSH, CDR2 LQKENI. The CDR3 sequence: CASSLEQGREKLFF. The CDR3 DNA sequence: TGTGCCAGCTCGCTGGAACAGGGAAGGGAAAAACTGTTTTTT.

The chain uses TRBV27 and TRBJ2-7, with 7 positions matching TRBD1. Losses at the gene ends were 2 bases for V and 5 bases for J; bases not matched to a gene: 3. Germline V gives CDR1 MNHEY, CDR2 SMNVEV (reference sequence). This CDR3 has 13 amino acids. The CDR3 nucleotides read TGTGCCAGCAGTTTAGGCCAGGGGGACGAGCAGTACTTC. Protein sequence: CASSLGQGDEQYF.

This chain joins TRBV5-1 and TRBJ1-4; TRBD1 might be the D (5 bases). Trimming took 0 bases from V and 5 from J, leaving 8 bases between them. The CDR3 runs 14 residues. Germline V gene lookup returns CDR1 SGHRS and CDR2 YFSETQ. The DNA of the CDR3 is TGCGCCAGCAGCTTGGGGCCAGGGAATGAAAAACTGTTTTTT. This sequence encodes CASSLGPGNEKLFF.